This T cell receptor (beta chain) is from a study of cytomegalovirus exposure and HLA in healthy donors. Study-wide results and caveats: Donor immune exposure was known only as CMV serostatus.

PCR used 60 Vbeta primers and 13 Jbeta primers. TCRdb's copy holds only in-frame clones and misses some; the assay was immunoSEQ multiplex PCR. The sample lists 100,000 to 150,000 clones; roughly 80% were seen once. Regarding this clone: Its specificity is unknown.

The CDR3 has 14 amino acids. The V gene end was trimmed by 6 bases and the J gene end by 4 bases; junction bases not matched to a gene: 5. The V gene's germline CDR1 is SSHAT and CDR2 FNYEAQ (reference sequence). This sequence joins TRBV7-7 and TRBJ1-4, with 7 bases matching TRBD1. The sample taken for sequencing was PBMCs. The sequence came from a young man in good health and CMV-seropositive. This CDR3 is CASSPGQSNEKLFF. DNA for the CDR3: TGTGCCAGCAGTCCGGGACAGAGTAATGAAAAACTGTTTTTT.